One sample yielded the 19 T cell receptor beta chains listed below, sequenced in a study of CD8+ T cells in alopecia areata. As the sequencing template, cDNA was produced by extracting RNA and reverse transcribing it. This table comes from immunoSEQ multiplex PCR, and its TCRdb copy is limited to in-frame clones, with some not included. The sample shows 140,000 to 150,000 clones, more than 45% of them seen only once. Sequencing was done on a sample of CD4+ T cells sorted from blood. The receptors shown here come from a human donor with alopecia areata.

The chain carries TRBV5-1 and TRBJ2-7; 15 positions agree with TRBD2. The CDR3 consists of 16 residues. Germline CDR1 SGHRS, CDR2 YFSETQ. V dropped 3 bases and J dropped 5; count of bases not matched to a gene: 6. The CDR3 DNA reads TGCGCCAGCAGCTCTGGACTAGCGGGAGGGCCCCACGAGCAGTACTTC. It yields the protein CASSSGLAGGPHEQYF. Full variable domain (missing parts from reference TRBV5-1 and TRBJ2-7): KAGVTQTPRYLIKTRGQQVTLSCSPISGHRSVSWYQQTPGQGLQFLFEYFSETQRNKGNFPGRFSGRQFSNSRSEMNVSTLELGDSALYLCASSSGLAGGPHEQYFGPGTRLTVT.

The sample holds a few counts of this clone. The CDR3 protein is CSMLAGGKTCQFF. In DNA, the CDR3 is TGCAGCATGCTAGCGGGAGGCAAGACGTGTCAGTTCTTC. The chain combines TRBV29-1 with TRBJ2-1; 11 bases fit TRBD2. Germline-derived CDR1 and CDR2 are SQVTM and ANQGSEA. J gave up 13 bases and V 8 bases, and 13 bases lay outside the gene matches. The CDR3 runs 13 residues.

V gene TRBV2 combines with J gene TRBJ1-2; TRBD1 might be the D (5 bases). The CDR3 contains 12 residues. V lost 6 bases, J lost 5 bases, and 10 bases lay in between. The germline gives CDR1 SNHLY, CDR2 FYNNEI. DNA of the CDR3: TGTGCCAGCAGAGAGACAGCTTATGGCTACACCTTC. Protein sequence: CASRETAYGYTF.

The rearrangement joins TRBV30 to TRBJ1-2; 9 positions match TRBD1. CDR1 is GTSNPN, CDR2 SVGIG, per germline (reference sequence). The CDR3 spans 14 residues. V lost 5 bases and J lost 4; bases outside the gene matches: 8. The CDR3 DNA is TGTGCCTGGGATAACAGGGGGCGAAGCTATGGCTACACCTTC. It is translated as CAWDNRGRSYGYTF. The full variable domain, in which reference TRBV30 and TRBJ1-2 provide the parts outside the CDR3, is SQTIHQWPATLVQPVGSPLSLECTVEGTSNPNLYWYRQAAGRGLQLLFYSVGIGQISSEVPQNLSASRPQDRQFILSSKKLLLSDSGFYLCAWDNRGRSYGYTFGSGTRLTVV.

This sequence joins TRBV29-1 and TRBJ2-7; 7 bases map to TRBD2. CDR3 length: 11 amino acids. Germline V gene sequence: CDR1 SQVTM, CDR2 ANQGSEA. V gave up 4 bases and J gave up 6 bases; unmatched junction bases: 3. CDR3: CSVAWGGEQYF. The CDR3 region has the DNA TGCAGCGTTGCTTGGGGGGGCGAGCAGTACTTC.

This clone was picked up a small number of times. This chain uses TRBV2 with TRBJ2-1, with no clear D. The V gene lost 4 bases and the J gene lost 10 bases, with 20 bases spanning the gap. CDR3 length: 15 amino acids. Germline V gene sequence: CDR1 SNHLY, CDR2 FYNNEI. CDR3 loop: CASSGLLVAVGEQFF. In nucleotides, the CDR3 is TGTGCCAGCAGTGGCCTTCTAGTCGCGGTCGGAGAGCAGTTCTTC.

This clone showed up just a few times. V is TRBV29-1 and J is TRBJ2-7, with a tentative D call TRBD1 (6 bases). Germline V gene sequence: CDR1 SQVTM, CDR2 ANQGSEA. V shed 5 bases and J shed 0 bases, with 8 bases lying between them. The CDR3 is 12 residues long. CDR3 DNA: TGCAGCGTTAGGGGGACCTCCTACGAGCAGTACTTC. This gives the protein CSVRGTSYEQYF.

The V and J genes are TRBV7-3 and TRBJ2-3, with a weak D call TRBD1 (6 bases). V shed 5 bases and J shed 2 bases, with 11 bases lying between them. This CDR3 is 14 amino acids long. Germline CDR1 SGHTA, CDR2 FQGTGA. The CDR3 DNA reads TGTGCCAGCAGCCTTCAGGGGCCCACAGATACGCAGTATTTT. Translating it yields CASSLQGPTDTQYF.

The CDR3 reads CSASLAGIYNEQFF. For the CDR3, the DNA is TGCAGCGCCAGTCTAGCGGGCATTTACAATGAGCAGTTCTTC. The chain carries TRBV29-1 and TRBJ2-1; TRBD2 matches 8 bases. The junction had 9 bases not matched to a gene; V was cut back by 7 bases and J by 4 bases. This CDR3 region has 14 residues. The V gene's germline CDR1 is SQVTM and CDR2 ANQGSEA.

This rearrangement joins TRBV7-9 to TRBJ2-6; no firm D call. Germline-derived CDR1 and CDR2 are SEHNR and FQNEAQ (reference sequence). This CDR3 has 13 residues. The V and J ends lost 8 bases and 2 bases respectively, with 7 bases between them. The CDR3 protein is CASRVAGANVLTF. CDR3 sequence (DNA): TGTGCCAGCCGCGTCGCTGGGGCCAACGTCCTGACTTTC.

This sequence joins TRBV4-2 and TRBJ2-1; D is perhaps TRBD2 (6 bases). Trimming pared 0 bases from V and 6 bases from J, leaving 9 bases between. Germline CDR1 and CDR2: LGHNA and YNFKEQ. The CDR3 runs to 14 residues. The CDR3 DNA follows: TGTGCCAGCAGCCAAGAAGGAGGGGCCAATGAGCAGTTCTTC. Protein product: CASSQEGGANEQFF.

V and J are TRBV5-1 and TRBJ1-5; D gene unclear. Trimming removed 7 bases from V and 3 bases from J, with 14 bases in between. The CDR3 has 14 residues. Per germline, CDR1 SGHRS and CDR2 YFSETQ. DNA for the CDR3: TGCGCCAGCTCCTTGGGAACGAACAATCAGCCCCAGCATTTT. Protein: CASSLGTNNQPQHF.

V usage is TRBV2 and J usage is TRBJ2-7, with 8 bases fitting TRBD2. Germline-derived CDR1 and CDR2 are SNHLY and FYNNEI. J was trimmed by 5 bases and V by 5 bases; bases with no gene match: 2. This CDR3 comprises 12 residues. The CDR3 loop reads CASSFGGDEQYF. The CDR3 DNA reads TGTGCCAGCAGTTTCGGGGGGGACGAGCAGTACTTC.

V and J are TRBV5-1 and TRBJ2-5, with TRBD1 matching 7 bases. Germline CDR1 and CDR2: SGHRS and YFSETQ. This CDR3 has 14 amino acids. V was pared by 4 bases and J by 1 base, with 4 bases of the junction left unmatched. The CDR3 nucleotides read TGCGCCAGCAGCCCGGGACAGAGCCAAGAGACCCAGTACTTC. Amino acids: CASSPGQSQETQYF.

This clone showed up just once. The V call is TRBV20-1, the J call TRBJ1-2; no clear D. CDR1 and CDR2 from the germline V gene are DFQATT and SNEGSKA (reference sequence). The CDR3 consists of 10 residues. V was cut by 5 bases and J by 5 bases, with 6 bases left in between. The CDR3 DNA reads as TGCAGTGCTCCTCAGTATGGCTACACCTTC. Residues: CSAPQYGYTF.

In this sample, this clone turned up a few times. The junction departs from germline at one end; a sequencing error may be responsible. The chain uses TRBV2 and TRBJ2-4; D unclear. CDR3 length: 14 residues. Per the germline V gene, CDR1 is SNHLY and CDR2 is FYNNEI. In DNA, the CDR3 is TGTGCCAGCAGGGAAGTCCTAGCCAAAAACATTCAGTACTTC. Protein product: CASREVLAKNIQYF.

The J gene is TRBJ2-3, the V gene TRBV30; D gene ambiguous. There are 13 residues in the CDR3. Germline assignment: CDR1 GTSNPN and CDR2 SVGIG (reference sequence). The V end lost 0 bases, the J end lost 4 bases, and 8 bases lay between the germline ends. The chain's CDR3 is CAWSVVGPDTQYF. The CDR3 coding sequence is TGTGCCTGGAGTGTAGTAGGCCCAGATACGCAGTATTTT.

This clone was seen repeatedly, ten times or more. The V gene is TRBV9, the J gene TRBJ2-2; 8 bases are a match to TRBD1. This CDR3 has 15 amino acids. V trimming: 0 bases; J trimming: 7 bases; junction bases outside the gene matches: 5. Germline CDR1 and CDR2: SGDLS and YYNGEE. The CDR3 reads CASSVVSGGIGELFF. The CDR3 DNA reads as TGTGCCAGCAGCGTAGTGTCAGGGGGCATCGGGGAGCTGTTTTTT.

The J gene is TRBJ1-5, the V gene TRBV6-1; no definite D call. V was cut by 4 bases and J by 2 bases, with 12 bases left in between. The germline V gene has CDR1 MNHNS and CDR2 SASEGT. The CDR3 contains 15 residues. This CDR3 is CASSAAGSGNQPQHF. The DNA for the CDR3 is TGTGCCAGCAGTGCGGCGGGGTCTGGCAATCAGCCCCAGCATTTT.